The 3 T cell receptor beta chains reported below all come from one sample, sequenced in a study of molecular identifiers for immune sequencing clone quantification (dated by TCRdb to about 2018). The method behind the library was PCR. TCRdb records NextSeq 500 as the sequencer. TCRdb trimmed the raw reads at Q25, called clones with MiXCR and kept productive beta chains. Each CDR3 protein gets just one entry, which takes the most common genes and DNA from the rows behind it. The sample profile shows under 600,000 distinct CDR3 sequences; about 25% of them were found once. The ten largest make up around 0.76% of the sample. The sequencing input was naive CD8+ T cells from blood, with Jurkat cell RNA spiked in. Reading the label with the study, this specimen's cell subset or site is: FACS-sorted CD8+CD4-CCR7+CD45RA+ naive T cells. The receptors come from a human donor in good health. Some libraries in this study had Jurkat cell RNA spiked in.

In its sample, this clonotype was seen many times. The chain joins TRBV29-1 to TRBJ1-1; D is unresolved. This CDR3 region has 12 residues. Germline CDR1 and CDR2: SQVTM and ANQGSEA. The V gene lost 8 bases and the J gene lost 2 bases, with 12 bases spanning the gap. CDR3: CSFIEENTEAFF. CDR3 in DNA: TGCAGCTTCATCGAAGAAAACACTGAAGCTTTCTTT.

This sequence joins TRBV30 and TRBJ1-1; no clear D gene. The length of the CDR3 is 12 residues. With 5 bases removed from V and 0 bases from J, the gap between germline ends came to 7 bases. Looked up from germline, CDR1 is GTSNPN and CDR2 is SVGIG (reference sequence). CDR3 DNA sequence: TGTGCCTGGGACGGGATGAACACTGAAGCTTTCTTT. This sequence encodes CAWDGMNTEAFF.

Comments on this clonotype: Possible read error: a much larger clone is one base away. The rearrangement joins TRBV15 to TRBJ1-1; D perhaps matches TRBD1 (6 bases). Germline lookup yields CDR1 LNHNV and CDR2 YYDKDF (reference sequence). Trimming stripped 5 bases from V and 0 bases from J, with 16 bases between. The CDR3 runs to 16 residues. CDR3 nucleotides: TGTGCCACCAGCGAAGATCTGGGGGCGGTGAACACTGAAGCTTTCTTT. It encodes CATSEDLGAVNTEAFF.